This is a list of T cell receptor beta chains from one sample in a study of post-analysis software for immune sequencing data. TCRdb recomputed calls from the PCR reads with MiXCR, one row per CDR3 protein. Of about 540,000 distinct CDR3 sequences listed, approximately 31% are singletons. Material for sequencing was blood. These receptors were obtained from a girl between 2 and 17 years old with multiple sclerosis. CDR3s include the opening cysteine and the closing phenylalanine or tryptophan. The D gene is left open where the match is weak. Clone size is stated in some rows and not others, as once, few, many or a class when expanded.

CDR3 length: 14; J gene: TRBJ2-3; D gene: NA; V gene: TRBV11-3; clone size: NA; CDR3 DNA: TGTGCCAGCAGCCCAACGGGGCGGTCAGATACGCAGTATTTT; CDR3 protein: CASSPTGRSDTQYF
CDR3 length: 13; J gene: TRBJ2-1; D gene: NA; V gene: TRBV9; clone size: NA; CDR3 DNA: TGTGCCAGCAGCGTATCCGCCCAAGAGACCCAGTTCTTC; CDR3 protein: CASSVSAQETQFF
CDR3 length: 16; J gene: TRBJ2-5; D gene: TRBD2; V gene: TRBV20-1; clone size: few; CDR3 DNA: TGCAGTGCTAGATCGAAGTCTAGCGGGTTTGAAGAGACCCAGTACTTC; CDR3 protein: CSARSKSSGFEETQYF
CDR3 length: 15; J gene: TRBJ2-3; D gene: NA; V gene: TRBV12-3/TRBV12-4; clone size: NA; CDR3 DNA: TGTGCCAGCAGTTTAATAGGTGATGCCACAGATACGCAGTATTTT; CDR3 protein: CASSLIGDATDTQYF
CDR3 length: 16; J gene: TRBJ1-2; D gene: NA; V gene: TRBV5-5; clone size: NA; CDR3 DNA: TGTGCCAGCAGCTGGCCCGGCGCAGGGGATAACTATGGCTACACCTTC; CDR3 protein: CASSWPGAGDNYGYTF
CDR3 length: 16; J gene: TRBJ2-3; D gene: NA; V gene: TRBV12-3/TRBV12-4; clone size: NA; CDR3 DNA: TGTGCCAGCAGCCTTAACAGGTTATCCCTGTCAGATACGCAGTATTTT; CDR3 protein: CASSLNRLSLSDTQYF
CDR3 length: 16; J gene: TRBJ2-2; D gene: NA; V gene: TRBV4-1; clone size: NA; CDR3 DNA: TGCGCCAGCAGCCAAGCGCCAGCCACGAACACCGGGGAGCTGTTTTTT; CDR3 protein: CASSQAPATNTGELFF
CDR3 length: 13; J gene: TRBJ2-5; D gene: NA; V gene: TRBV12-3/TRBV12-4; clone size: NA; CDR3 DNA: TGTGCCAGCAGAGGTCCCAGGGGGGAGGCCCAGTACTTC; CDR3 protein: CASRGPRGEAQYF
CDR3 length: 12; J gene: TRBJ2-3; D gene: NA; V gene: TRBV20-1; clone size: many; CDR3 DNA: TGCAGTGCTAGGTCCCGAGAAGATACGCAGTATTTT; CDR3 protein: CSARSREDTQYF
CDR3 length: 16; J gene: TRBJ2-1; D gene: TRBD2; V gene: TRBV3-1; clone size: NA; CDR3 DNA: TGTGCCAGCAGCCAAGGGACTAGCGGGGGGGCCCATGAGCAGTTCTTC; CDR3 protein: CASSQGTSGGAHEQFF
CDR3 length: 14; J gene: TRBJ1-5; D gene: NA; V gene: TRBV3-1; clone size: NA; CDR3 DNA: TGTGCCAGCAGCCGGACGGGACAAGCGGGGCCCCAGCATTTT; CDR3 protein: CASSRTGQAGPQHF
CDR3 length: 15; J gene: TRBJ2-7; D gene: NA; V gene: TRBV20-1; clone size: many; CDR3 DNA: TGCAGTGCTAGAGATTACCCACTAGCCCCCTACGAGCAGTACTTC; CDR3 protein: CSARDYPLAPYEQYF
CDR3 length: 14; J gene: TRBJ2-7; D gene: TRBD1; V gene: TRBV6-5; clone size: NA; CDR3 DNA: TGTGCCAGCAGTCCCGGACAGGTCTATTACGAGCAGTACTTC; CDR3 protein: CASSPGQVYYEQYF
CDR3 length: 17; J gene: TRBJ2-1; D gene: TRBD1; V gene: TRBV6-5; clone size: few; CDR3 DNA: TGTGCCAGCAGTTACTCGCCGGGACAGGGGGCCTACAATGAGCAGTTCTTC; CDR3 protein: CASSYSPGQGAYNEQFF
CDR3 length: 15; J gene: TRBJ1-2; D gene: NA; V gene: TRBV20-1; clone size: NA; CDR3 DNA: TGCAGTGCTAGTGAACCCCGTGGGCGAAACTATGGCTACACCTTC; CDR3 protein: CSASEPRGRNYGYTF
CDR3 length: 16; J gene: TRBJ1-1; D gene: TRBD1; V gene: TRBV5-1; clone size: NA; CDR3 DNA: TGCGCCAGCAGCGGGACAGGGGGCGATCAGAACACTGAAGCTTTCTTT; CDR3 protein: CASSGTGGDQNTEAFF
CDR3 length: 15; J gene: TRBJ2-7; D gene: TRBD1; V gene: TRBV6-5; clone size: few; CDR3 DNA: TGTGCCAGCAGTGCCGACAGGGGACCCTCCTACGAGCAGTACTTC; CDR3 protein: CASSADRGPSYEQYF
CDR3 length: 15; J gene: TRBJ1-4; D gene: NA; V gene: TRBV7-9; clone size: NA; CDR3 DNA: TGTGCCAGCAGCTTCCCCCCAGTTTGGGGTGAAAAACTATTTTTT; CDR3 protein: CASSFPPVWGEKLFF
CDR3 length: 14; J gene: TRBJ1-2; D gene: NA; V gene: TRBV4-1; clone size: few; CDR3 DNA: TGCGCCAGCAGCCAAAGTCGGGGCCGGTATGGCTACACCTTC; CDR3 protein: CASSQSRGRYGYTF
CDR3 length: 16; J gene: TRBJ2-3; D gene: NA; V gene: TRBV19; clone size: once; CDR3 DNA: TGTGCCAGTAGTACCACCGGGATCCGAACCGCAGATACGCAGTATTTT; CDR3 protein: CASSTTGIRTADTQYF
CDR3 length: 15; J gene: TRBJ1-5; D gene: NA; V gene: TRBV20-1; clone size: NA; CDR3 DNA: TGCAGTGCTAGATCTTGGGGGGGGGCTCGTCAGCCCCAGCATTTT; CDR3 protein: CSARSWGGARQPQHF
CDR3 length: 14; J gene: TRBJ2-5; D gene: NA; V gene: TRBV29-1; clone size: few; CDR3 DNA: TGCAGCGTTCTAGAAGGGGTAGCCCAAGAGACCCAGTACTTC; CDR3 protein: CSVLEGVAQETQYF
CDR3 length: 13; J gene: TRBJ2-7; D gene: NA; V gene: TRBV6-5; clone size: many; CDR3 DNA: TGTGCCAGCAGTTACTCCAGGGCCTACGAGCAGTACTTC; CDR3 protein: CASSYSRAYEQYF
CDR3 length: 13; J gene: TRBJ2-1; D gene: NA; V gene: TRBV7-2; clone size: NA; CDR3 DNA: TGTGCCAGCAGCTTACTAGCCCACAATGAGCAGTTCTTC; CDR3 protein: CASSLLAHNEQFF
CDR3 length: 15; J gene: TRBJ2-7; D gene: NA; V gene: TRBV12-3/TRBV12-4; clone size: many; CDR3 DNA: TGTGCCAGCAGTTTTAGGTGGGGGCCATCCTACGAGCAGTACTTC; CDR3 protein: CASSFRWGPSYEQYF
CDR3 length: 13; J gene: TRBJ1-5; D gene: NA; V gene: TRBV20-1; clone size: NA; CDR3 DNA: TGCAGTGCTGGAGGAAAGAGCAATCAGCCCCAGCATTTT; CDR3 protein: CSAGGKSNQPQHF
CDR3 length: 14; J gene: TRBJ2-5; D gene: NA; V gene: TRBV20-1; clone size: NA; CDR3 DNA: TGCAGTGCTAGAGATGGAGACTCTTCAGAGACCCAGTACTTC; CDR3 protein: CSARDGDSSETQYF
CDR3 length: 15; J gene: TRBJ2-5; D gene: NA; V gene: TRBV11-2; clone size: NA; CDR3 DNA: TGTGCCAGCAGCCAAAGGGACGCTTTACGGGAGACCCAGTACTTC; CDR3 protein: CASSQRDALRETQYF
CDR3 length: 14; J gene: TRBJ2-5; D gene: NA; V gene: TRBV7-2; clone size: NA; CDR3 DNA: TGTGCCAGCAGCTTAAAATCTAGCGATGAGACCCAGTACTTC; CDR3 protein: CASSLKSSDETQYF
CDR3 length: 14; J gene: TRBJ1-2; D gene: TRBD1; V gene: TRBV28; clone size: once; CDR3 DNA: TGTGCCAGCAGTCGAGACAGGGTATACTATGGCTACACCTTC; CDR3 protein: CASSRDRVYYGYTF
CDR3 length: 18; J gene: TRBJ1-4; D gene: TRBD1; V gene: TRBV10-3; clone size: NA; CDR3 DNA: TGTGCCATCAGCCAACAAAGGACAGGGACCTCAACTAATGAAAAACTGTTTTTT; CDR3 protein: CAISQQRTGTSTNEKLFF
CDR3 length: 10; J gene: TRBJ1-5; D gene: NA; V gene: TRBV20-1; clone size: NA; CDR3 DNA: TGCAGTGCTAACCGTCGGCCCCAGCATTTT; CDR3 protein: CSANRRPQHF
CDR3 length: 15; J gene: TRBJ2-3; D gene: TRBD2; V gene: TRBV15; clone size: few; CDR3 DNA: TGTGCCACCAGCAGAGACGGGGGGAGCACAGATACGCAGTATTTT; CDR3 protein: CATSRDGGSTDTQYF
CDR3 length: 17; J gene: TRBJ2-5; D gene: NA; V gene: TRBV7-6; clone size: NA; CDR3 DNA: TGTGCCAGCAGCTTAGACCCCCCGAGGGGGGAACAAGAGACCCAGTACTTC; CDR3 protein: CASSLDPPRGEQETQYF
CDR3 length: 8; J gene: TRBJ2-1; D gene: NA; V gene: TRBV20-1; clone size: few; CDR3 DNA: TGCAGTGCTAGAGGCGGGTTCTTC; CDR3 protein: CSARGGFF
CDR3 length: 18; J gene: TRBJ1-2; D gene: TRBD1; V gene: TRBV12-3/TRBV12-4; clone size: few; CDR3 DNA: TGTGCCAGCAGTATAAGGACAGGTCGGACCACAGTGAACTATGGCTACACCTTC; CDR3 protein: CASSIRTGRTTVNYGYTF
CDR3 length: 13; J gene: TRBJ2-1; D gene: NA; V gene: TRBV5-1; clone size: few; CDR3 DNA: TGCGCCAGCAACGGACAGATGAGAGATGAGCAGTTCTTC; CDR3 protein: CASNGQMRDEQFF
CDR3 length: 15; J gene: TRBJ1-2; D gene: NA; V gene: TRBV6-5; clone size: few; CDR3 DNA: TGTGCCAGCAGTCCCGTTACAGGGCCTAAGGCTGGCTACACCTTC; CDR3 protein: CASSPVTGPKAGYTF
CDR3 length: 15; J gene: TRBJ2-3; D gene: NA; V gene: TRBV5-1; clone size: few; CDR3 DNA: TGCGCCAGCAGCCAAGAGACAGAAAGCACAGATACGCAGTATTTT; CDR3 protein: CASSQETESTDTQYF
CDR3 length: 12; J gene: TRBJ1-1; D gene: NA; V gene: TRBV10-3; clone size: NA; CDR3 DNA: TGTGCCATCAGTGACGTTCAGGGAATAGCTTTCTTT; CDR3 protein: CAISDVQGIAFF
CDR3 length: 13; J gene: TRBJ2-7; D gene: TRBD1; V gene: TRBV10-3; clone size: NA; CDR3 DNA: TGTGCCATCACTCTGGACAGGGACTACGAGCAGTACTTC; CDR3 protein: CAITLDRDYEQYF